Presented here are 21 T cell receptor beta chains from one specimen sequenced in a study of T cell responses to AZD1222 COVID-19 vaccine. Assay used: immunoSEQ multiplex PCR; TCRdb lists only in-frame clones, some missing. The sample includes around 110,000 clones, roughly 88% of them seen just once. Source: peripheral blood, taken on day 0 of AZD1222 vaccination. The receptors shown here come from an adult in good health.

The chain carries TRBV5-4 and TRBJ2-5; 9 bases align to TRBD2. Trimming removed 4 bases from V and 2 bases from J; junction bases left unmatched: 6. CDR1 SGHNT and CDR2 YYREEE come from the germline V gene (reference sequence). CDR3 size: 15 residues. The CDR3 loop is CASSTQSGRQETQYF. Here the CDR3 DNA reads TGTGCCAGCAGCACACAGAGCGGGAGGCAAGAGACCCAGTACTTC.

This CDR3 reads CASSDPTWAEWLNQPQHF. The CDR3 region has the DNA TGTGCCAGCAGCGATCCGACCTGGGCAGAGTGGCTGAATCAGCCCCAGCATTTT. V gene TRBV7-3 combines with J gene TRBJ1-5; D is unclear. This CDR3 is 18 amino acids long. V lost 5 bases and J 4 bases, leaving 24 bases between the germline ends. Looked up from germline, CDR1 is SGHTA and CDR2 is FQGTGA. Using reference TRBV7-3 and TRBJ1-5 for the parts outside the CDR3, the full variable domain is GAGVSQTPSNKVTEKGKYVELRCDPISGHTALYWYRQSLGQGPEFLIYFQGTGAADDSGLPNDRFFAVRPEGSVSTLKIQRTERGDSAVYLCASSDPTWAEWLNQPQHFGDGTRLSIL.

The chain couples TRBV4-1 to TRBJ1-4; D gene unclear. The CDR3 contains 19 residues. Looked up from germline, CDR1 is MGHRA and CDR2 is YSYEKL. V lost 0 bases and J 0 bases, leaving 17 bases between the germline ends. CDR3 in amino acids: CASSQDSTAFLATNEKLFF. The CDR3 nucleotides are TGCGCCAGCAGCCAAGATAGTACAGCTTTTTTGGCAACTAATGAAAAACTGTTTTTT.

As to this clone: This same CDR3 is encoded by further DNA sequences in the sample. This chain connects TRBV5-1 to TRBJ1-4, with 9 bases matching TRBD1. CDR3 length: 14 residues. Germline assignment: CDR1 SGHRS and CDR2 YFSETQ. Germline trimming cut 4 bases from V and 5 bases from J; bases unmatched to any gene: 3. The CDR3 here is CASSPGQGNEKLFF. CDR3 in DNA: TGCGCCAGCAGCCCGGGACAGGGCAATGAAAAACTGTTTTTT. The entire variable domain, with the rest obtained from reference TRBV5-1 and TRBJ1-4, is as follows: KAGVTQTPRYLIKTRGQQVTLSCSPISGHRSVSWYQQTPGQGLQFLFEYFSETQRNKGNFPGRFSGRQFSNSRSEMNVSTLELGDSALYLCASSPGQGNEKLFFGSGTQLSVL.

The rearrangement links TRBV5-1 to TRBJ1-5, with unresolved D. The V and J ends lost 1 base and 2 bases respectively, with 13 bases between them. The CDR3 loop spans 16 amino acids. Germline CDR1 is SGHRS and CDR2 is YFSETQ. The CDR3: CASSLTAMGGNQPQHF. CDR3 nucleotides: TGCGCCAGCAGCTTGACAGCGATGGGCGGCAATCAGCCCCAGCATTTT.

V usage is TRBV6-6 and J usage is TRBJ2-1; 7 bases are shared with TRBD2. The germline V gene has CDR1 MNHNY and CDR2 SVGAGI (reference sequence). This CDR3 contains 15 residues. V lost 4 bases and J lost 0; bases outside the gene matches: 3. As DNA, the CDR3 is TGTGCCAGCAGTTGGCGGGGGAGCTCCTACAATGAGCAGTTCTTC. This gives the protein CASSWRGSSYNEQFF.

The rearrangement links TRBV19 to TRBJ1-2, with TRBD1 matching 9 bases. V was clipped by 5 bases and J by 6 bases; unmatched bases: 4. The CDR3 spans 13 residues. CDR1 is LNHDA, CDR2 SQIVND, per germline (reference sequence). The DNA for the CDR3 is TGTGCCAGTAGTGTACAGGGGGCGAATGGCTACACCTTC. It specifies CASSVQGANGYTF.

The rearrangement joins TRBV28 to TRBJ1-2; no definite D call. V was shortened by 3 bases and J by 2 bases, with 1 base between the two germline ends. Germline assignment: CDR1 MDHEN and CDR2 SYDVKM. This CDR3 has 11 residues. This CDR3 reads CASSLNYGYTF. The CDR3 DNA reads as TGTGCCAGCAGTTTGAACTATGGCTACACCTTC.

The chain recombines TRBV5-1 with TRBJ2-7, with TRBD2 matching over 7 bases. CDR1 and CDR2 from the germline V gene are SGHRS and YFSETQ. This CDR3 comprises 13 residues. The junction had 7 bases not matched to a gene; V was cut back by 3 bases and J by 7 bases. CDR3 region: CASSWRAGEEQYF. In DNA form, the CDR3 reads TGCGCCAGCAGCTGGAGGGCGGGAGAAGAGCAGTACTTC. Full variable domain (missing parts from reference TRBV5-1 and TRBJ2-7): KAGVTQTPRYLIKTRGQQVTLSCSPISGHRSVSWYQQTPGQGLQFLFEYFSETQRNKGNFPGRFSGRQFSNSRSEMNVSTLELGDSALYLCASSWRAGEEQYFGPGTRLTVT.

The J gene is TRBJ1-5, the V gene TRBV6-5; no clear D gene. The V and J ends lost 9 bases and 4 bases respectively, with 16 bases between them. Per the germline V gene, CDR1 is MNHEY and CDR2 is SVGAGI. This CDR3 is 14 amino acids long. CDR3 region: CASVFRALNQPQHF. CDR3 nucleotide sequence: TGTGCCAGTGTTTTCCGGGCCCTAAATCAGCCCCAGCATTTT.

This sequence joins TRBV18 and TRBJ1-2, with D hard to call. The germline gives CDR1 KGHSH, CDR2 LQKENI. The CDR3 length is 13 residues. Trimming cost V 6 bases and J 0 bases, with 8 bases left between them. The CDR3 coding sequence is TGTGCCAGCTCGGCATCCGCTAACTATGGCTACACCTTC. Residues: CASSASANYGYTF.

The chain couples TRBV19 to TRBJ2-1; 13 nucleotides match TRBD2. V shed 4 bases and J 4 bases; nucleotides not matched to a gene: 7. The CDR3 length is 17 residues. Germline CDR1 is LNHDA and CDR2 is SQIVND (reference sequence). The CDR3 sequence: CASSSSTSGRGYNEQFF. CDR3 DNA: TGTGCCAGTAGTAGCTCAACTAGCGGGAGGGGTTACAATGAGCAGTTCTTC.

The CDR3 region is CASSLREPADTQYF. Written as DNA, the CDR3 is TGTGCCAGCAGTTTACGGGAGCCCGCGGATACGCAGTATTTT. J is TRBJ2-3 and V is TRBV27; TRBD2 is a possible D gene (6 bases). The germline gives CDR1 MNHEY, CDR2 SMNVEV (reference sequence). Trimming took 2 bases from V and 6 from J, leaving 12 bases between them. This CDR3 region has 14 residues.

The V gene is TRBV5-4, the J gene TRBJ1-2, with D possibly matching TRBD1 (5 bases). Germline CDR1 SGHNT, CDR2 YYREEE (reference sequence). The V end lost 4 bases, the J end lost 0 bases, and 16 bases lay between the germline ends. The CDR3 length is 16 residues. CDR3 nucleotide sequence: TGTGCCAGCAGCACGCAGTCCCAGGGAGCTAACTATGGCTACACCTTC. It codes for CASSTQSQGANYGYTF.

In its sample, this clone was seen a few times. The rearrangement joins TRBV28 to TRBJ2-5; D is ambiguous. Germline V lookup: CDR1 MDHEN, CDR2 SYDVKM. This CDR3 has 12 amino acids. The V end was cut by 3 bases, the J end by 5 bases, with 7 bases between. CDR3 sequence reads: CASSFAAETQYF. The CDR3 DNA sequence: TGTGCCAGCAGTTTCGCGGCGGAGACCCAGTACTTC.

The chain carries TRBV6-5 and TRBJ1-6; 8 nucleotides line up with TRBD1. This CDR3 spans 15 amino acids. CDR1 and CDR2 (germline): MNHEY, SVGAGI. V gave up 0 bases and J gave up 10 bases; unmatched junction bases: 5. This chain's CDR3 is CASSYSQGAESPLHF. The CDR3 DNA reads TGTGCCAGCAGTTACTCCCAGGGGGCGGAATCACCCCTCCACTTT.

CDR3 amino acids: CAWSLAGAETQYF. DNA of the CDR3: TGTGCCTGGAGCCTAGCGGGAGCAGAGACCCAGTACTTC. The rearrangement uses TRBV30 and TRBJ2-5, with 10 bases lining up with TRBD2. CDR3 length equals 13 residues. The germline gives CDR1 GTSNPN, CDR2 SVGIG (reference sequence). The J segment lost 4 bases and the V segment lost 3 bases, leaving 2 bases of the junction unmatched.

The chain recombines TRBV5-5 with TRBJ2-7; TRBD1 matches 10 bases. CDR1 and CDR2 (germline): SGHKS, YYEKEE (reference sequence). CDR3 length: 19 residues. J lost 1 base, V lost 0 bases, and 13 bases had no gene match. CDR3 region: CASSLGGTGDSSRSYEQYF. The DNA of the CDR3 is TGTGCCAGCAGCTTGGGTGGGACAGGGGACTCAAGCAGGTCCTACGAGCAGTACTTC.

The chain employs TRBV6-2 or TRBV6-3 and TRBJ1-2; TRBD1 matches at 8 bases. The CDR3 spans 15 residues. Trimming at V came to 6 bases and at J to 5 bases, leaving 11 bases not matched to a gene. Looked up from germline, CDR1 is MNHEY and CDR2 is SVGEGT. The CDR3: CASSPLTGAAYGYTF. The CDR3 nucleotides read TGTGCCAGCAGCCCCCTGACAGGGGCCGCTTATGGCTACACCTTC.

V is TRBV30 and J is TRBJ1-1; D remains ambiguous. This CDR3 spans 14 amino acids. Trimming pared 2 bases from V and 2 bases from J, leaving 12 bases between. Germline V gene lookup returns CDR1 GTSNPN and CDR2 SVGIG (reference sequence). This CDR3 reads CAWSKATPNTEAFF. The CDR3 nucleotides read TGTGCCTGGAGTAAGGCAACACCAAACACTGAAGCTTTCTTT. The variable domain in full, completed from reference TRBV30 and TRBJ1-1, reads SQTIHQWPATLVQPVGSPLSLECTVEGTSNPNLYWYRQAAGRGLQLLFYSVGIGQISSEVPQNLSASRPQDRQFILSSKKLLLSDSGFYLCAWSKATPNTEAFFGQGTRLTVV.

The rearrangement uses TRBV6-5 and TRBJ1-1; no reliable D call. V was shortened by 7 bases and J by 1 base, with 10 bases between the two germline ends. The CDR3 has 13 amino acids. Germline V gene lookup returns CDR1 MNHEY and CDR2 SVGAGI. The CDR3 is CASKTRENTEAFF. CDR3 sequence (DNA): TGTGCCAGCAAGACCCGGGAGAACACTGAAGCTTTCTTT.